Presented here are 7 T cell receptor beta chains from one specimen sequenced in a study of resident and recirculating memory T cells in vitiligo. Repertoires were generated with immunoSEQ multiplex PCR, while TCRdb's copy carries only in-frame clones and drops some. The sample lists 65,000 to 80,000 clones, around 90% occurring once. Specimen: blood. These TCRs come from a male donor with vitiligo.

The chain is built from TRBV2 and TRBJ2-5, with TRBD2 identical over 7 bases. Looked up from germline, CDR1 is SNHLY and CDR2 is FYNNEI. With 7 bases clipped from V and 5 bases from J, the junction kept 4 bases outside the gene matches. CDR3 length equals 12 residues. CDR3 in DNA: TGTGCCAGCACGCGGGGGACTGAGACCCAGTACTTC. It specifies CASTRGTETQYF.

The CDR3 DNA follows: TGTGCCAGCAGCTTAGAATGGGGAGAGCTGGCGGGGCCCACCTACGAGCAGTACTTC. It translates to CASSLEWGELAGPTYEQYF. The gene calls are TRBV11-2 and TRBJ2-7; D is perhaps TRBD2 (6 bases). V lost 0 bases and J lost 2, with 23 bases in between. This CDR3 spans 19 amino acids. Germline V gene sequence: CDR1 SGHAT, CDR2 FQNNGV.

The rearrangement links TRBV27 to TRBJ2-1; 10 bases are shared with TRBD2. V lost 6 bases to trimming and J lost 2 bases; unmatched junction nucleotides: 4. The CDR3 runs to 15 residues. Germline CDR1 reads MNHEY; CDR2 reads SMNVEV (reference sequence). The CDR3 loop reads CASRRTSGPYNEQFF. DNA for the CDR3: TGTGCCAGCAGGCGGACTAGCGGTCCCTACAATGAGCAGTTCTTC.

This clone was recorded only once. In DNA, the CDR3 is TGTGCCAGCAGTTACATGGCGGGAAGCTCCTACAATGAGCAGTTCTTC. It specifies CASSYMAGSSYNEQFF. This rearrangement joins TRBV6-5 to TRBJ2-1, with a possible D match to TRBD2 (6 bases). Trimming stripped 2 bases from V and 0 bases from J, with 11 bases between. Germline loops: CDR1 MNHEY, CDR2 SVGAGI. The CDR3 contains 16 residues.

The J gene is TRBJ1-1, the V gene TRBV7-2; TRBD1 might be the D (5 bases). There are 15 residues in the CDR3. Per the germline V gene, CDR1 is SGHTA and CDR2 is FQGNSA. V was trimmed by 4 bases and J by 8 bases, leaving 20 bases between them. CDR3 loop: CASSSRVSEGPEAFF. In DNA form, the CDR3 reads TGTGCCAGCAGCTCCCGGGTGTCGGAGGGACCGGAAGCTTTCTTT.

The CDR3 sequence is CASSVGPSTDTQYF. The CDR3 nucleotides read TGTGCCAGCAGCGTAGGTCCGAGCACAGATACGCAGTATTTT. This chain joins TRBV9 and TRBJ2-3, with D unclear. CDR1 SGDLS and CDR2 YYNGEE come from the germline V gene. V lost 0 bases and J lost 0, with 5 bases in between. The CDR3 is made up of 14 amino acids.

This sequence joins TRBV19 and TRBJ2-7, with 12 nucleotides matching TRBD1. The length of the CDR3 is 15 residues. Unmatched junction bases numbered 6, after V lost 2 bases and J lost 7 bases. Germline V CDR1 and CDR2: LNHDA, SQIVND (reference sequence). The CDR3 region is CASSIPGTGGREQYF. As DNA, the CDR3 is TGTGCCAGTAGTATACCCGGGACAGGGGGCCGAGAGCAGTACTTC.